This is a list of T cell receptor beta chains from one sample in a study of shared clonotypes between healthy human individuals. The data were produced by immunoSEQ multiplex PCR, yet TCRdb's version contains in-frame clones alone and is incomplete. The sample lists approximately 470,000 clones; more than 75% were seen once. Source material: PBMCs. All receptors come from a woman in her forties in good health. Some clones in this sample may be carry-over from other donors' samples. Each CDR3 is given with its conserved first and last residue. The D gene is left open where the match is weak. Rows may omit the clone size; those that give it use once, few, many or a size class.

D gene | J gene | V gene | clone size | CDR3 protein | CDR3 DNA
TRBD1 | TRBJ2-4 | TRBV6-6 | once | CASSYADRGGNIQYF | TGTGCCAGCAGTTACGCCGACAGGGGGGGTAACATTCAGTACTTC
. | TRBJ1-2 | TRBV28 | . | CASSLRGNYGYTF | TGTGCCAGCAGTTTACGAGGGAACTATGGCTACACCTTC
. | TRBJ1-3 | TRBV15 | . | CATSRPGAADKAGNTIYF | TGTGCCACCAGCAGACCCGGGGCCGCGGATAAAGCTGGAAACACCATATATTTT
. | TRBJ2-5 | TRBV15 | many | CATSREKEGPKETQYF | TGTGCCACCAGCAGAGAAAAGGAGGGACCAAAAGAGACCCAGTACTTC
. | TRBJ2-2 | TRBV10-3 | . | CAIQETNTGELFF | TGTGCCATCCAAGAGACGAACACCGGGGAGCTGTTTTTT
. | TRBJ1-1 | TRBV19 | . | CASSIDQAGGDTEAFF | TGTGCCAGTAGTATAGATCAAGCAGGTGGGGACACTGAAGCTTTCTTT
TRBD1 | TRBJ1-5 | TRBV7-2 | few | CASSLGRTGVGQPQHF | TGTGCCAGCAGCTTAGGCCGGACAGGCGTCGGGCAGCCCCAGCATTTT
TRBD2 | TRBJ2-1 | TRBV19 | . | CASSIDLAGGGEQFF | TGTGCCAGTAGTATAGACCTAGCGGGAGGTGGTGAGCAGTTCTTC
TRBD2 | TRBJ2-3 | TRBV9 | . | CASSLRPGLAGEADTQYF | TGTGCCAGCAGCTTACGCCCGGGACTAGCGGGAGAGGCAGATACGCAGTATTTT
TRBD2 | TRBJ2-1 | TRBV5-6 | once | CASSLASGRAGLF | TGTGCCAGCAGCTTGGCCAGCGGGAGGGCCGGGCTCTTC
. | TRBJ2-7 | TRBV28 | . | CASRGNRYEQYF | TGTGCCAGCAGGGGGAATCGGTACGAGCAGTACTTC
TRBD1 | TRBJ1-4 | TRBV7-2 | . | CASSTRTGGGEKLFF | TGTGCCAGCAGCACCCGGACAGGGGGCGGTGAAAAACTGTTTTTT
. | TRBJ2-2 | TRBV27 | . | CASSPYPSNTGELFF | TGTGCCAGCAGTCCGTACCCCTCTAACACCGGGGAGCTGTTTTTT
. | TRBJ2-7 | TRBV4-1 | once | CASSYDSSYEQYF | TGCGCCAGCAGCTATGACAGCTCCTACGAGCAGTACTTC
TRBD1 | TRBJ1-4 | TRBV28 | . | CASSPQTGSNEKLFF | TGTGCCAGCAGTCCCCAGACAGGGTCTAATGAAAAACTGTTTTTT
TRBD2 | TRBJ2-1 | TRBV28 | . | CASSWLGLAGVNEQFF | TGTGCCAGCAGTTGGTTGGGGTTAGCGGGAGTCAATGAGCAGTTCTTC
. | TRBJ2-3 | TRBV29-1 | . | CSVGQALFTDTQCF | TGCAGCGTTGGGCAGGCCCTCTTCACAGATACGCAGTGTTTT
TRBD1 | TRBJ1-2 | TRBV12-5 | . | CASAAISLRDSLHYGYTF | TGTGCTAGTGCCGCTATCTCTTTGAGGGACAGCCTGCACTATGGCTACACCTTC
TRBD1 | TRBJ2-1 | TRBV7-9 | many | CASSAGQGYNEQFF | TGTGCCAGCAGCGCGGGACAGGGGTACAATGAGCAGTTCTTC
TRBD2 | TRBJ2-1 | TRBV7-3 | . | CASSLGGVTSGSRQFF | TGTGCCAGCAGCTTAGGGGGCGTGACTAGCGGGAGTCGGCAGTTCTTC
. | TRBJ2-7 | TRBV6-6 | few | CASKEGWGHYEQYF | TGTGCCAGCAAGGAGGGCTGGGGGCACTACGAGCAGTACTTC
TRBD2 | TRBJ2-3 | TRBV5-1 | . | CASSLAASSGNTDTQYF | TGCGCCAGCAGCTTGGCCGCGTCTAGCGGAAACACAGATACGCAGTATTTT
. | TRBJ1-4 | TRBV2 | . | CASSVRQLNEKLFF | TGTGCCAGCAGTGTGAGACAGCTAAATGAAAAACTGTTTTTT
TRBD2 | TRBJ2-1 | TRBV10-1 | . | CASRSGLAGGEQFF | TGCGCCAGCCGATCAGGACTAGCGGGAGGCGAGCAGTTCTTC
. | TRBJ2-3 | TRBV7-3 | . | CASSLSQSNTQYF | TGTGCCAGCAGCTTAAGTCAGAGCAATACGCAGTATTTT
TRBD1 | TRBJ2-7 | TRBV5-6 | . | CASSSGTGELDEQYF | TGTGCCAGCAGCTCGGGGACAGGGGAACTGGACGAGCAGTACTTC
TRBD2 | TRBJ2-1 | TRBV19 | . | CASSIALAGASEQFF | TGTGCCAGTAGTATTGCTCTAGCGGGAGCGAGTGAGCAGTTCTTC
. | TRBJ2-2 | TRBV7-6 | . | CASSLVQANTGELFF | TGTGCCAGCAGCTTAGTCCAGGCGAACACCGGGGAGCTGTTTTTT
. | TRBJ1-2 | TRBV5-1 | . | CASSLGVDGYTF | TGCGCCAGCAGCTTGGGTGTTGATGGCTACACCTTC
TRBD1 | TRBJ2-3 | TRBV4-3 | . | CASSQAPGQGSDTQYF | TGCGCCAGCAGCCAAGCCCCGGGACAGGGTTCAGATACGCAGTATTTT
TRBD2 | TRBJ2-3 | TRBV7-9 | . | CASSLPGAGGIPDTQYF | TGTGCCAGCAGCTTACCGGGAGCGGGGGGTATCCCAGATACGCAGTATTTT
TRBD2 | TRBJ2-6 | TRBV7-2 | few | CASSWVAGASGANVLTF | TGTGCCAGCAGCTGGGTGGCGGGAGCCTCTGGGGCCAACGTCCTGACTTTC
TRBD1 | TRBJ1-2 | TRBV27 | . | CASRTGGNGYTF | TGTGCCAGCAGAACAGGGGGAAATGGCTACACCTTC
. | TRBJ2-5 | TRBV15 | . | CATSRGRLETQYF | TGTGCCACCAGCAGGGGGCGCCTGGAGACCCAGTACTTC
TRBD1 | TRBJ2-1 | TRBV5-1 | . | CASSLTGGYNEQFF | TGCGCCAGCAGCTTGACAGGGGGTTACAATGAGCAGTTCTTC
. | TRBJ1-2 | TRBV9 | few | CASSVGWGAYGYTF | TGTGCCAGCAGCGTCGGGTGGGGGGCATATGGCTACACCTTC
. | TRBJ1-1 | TRBV6-1 | . | CASRFGGAGEAFF | TGTGCCAGCAGATTCGGGGGGGCCGGTGAAGCTTTCTTT
. | TRBJ1-5 | TRBV30 | . | CAWSVRGQPQHF | TGTGCCTGGAGTGTAAGGGGACAGCCCCAGCATTTT
TRBD1 | TRBJ1-1 | TRBV10-2 | . | CASMGTGPNTEAFF | TGCGCCTCCATGGGGACAGGCCCGAACACTGAAGCTTTCTTT
TRBD1 | TRBJ1-2 | TRBV6-5 | . | CASSSGQVHGYTF | TGTGCCAGCAGTTCCGGACAGGTTCATGGCTACACCTTC
TRBD1 | TRBJ1-2 | TRBV10-3 | . | CAIGAVGQGASYGYTF | TGTGCCATCGGGGCAGTTGGACAGGGGGCTAGCTATGGCTACACCTTC
TRBD1 | TRBJ2-2 | TRBV5-1 | . | CARIPQGLYTGELFF | TGCGCCAGGATCCCACAGGGGCTATACACCGGGGAGCTGTTTTTT
. | TRBJ1-2 | TRBV28 | . | CASNSPDSTSYGYTF | TGTGCCAGCAACTCACCGGACAGCACTTCCTATGGCTACACCTTC
TRBD1 | TRBJ1-5 | TRBV10-3 | once | CAISETGRQGQPQHF | TGTGCCATCAGTGAGACCGGCAGACAGGGTCAGCCCCAGCATTTT
TRBD2 | TRBJ2-1 | TRBV7-6 | . | CASSFRGTSGYNEQFF | TGTGCCAGCAGCTTTCGAGGGACTAGCGGGTACAATGAGCAGTTCTTC
. | TRBJ1-1 | TRBV9 | . | CASSEGGDTEAFF | TGTGCCAGCAGCGAGGGTGGGGACACTGAAGCTTTCTTT
. | TRBJ2-7 | TRBV7-2 | . | CASSQGEGEYAEQYF | TGTGCCAGCAGCCAAGGGGAGGGGGAATACGCCGAGCAGTACTTC
TRBD1 | TRBJ2-1 | TRBV6-4 | . | CASSDGQGADEQFF | TGTGCCAGCAGTGACGGGCAGGGGGCCGATGAGCAGTTCTTC
. | TRBJ2-5 | TRBV10-1 | . | CASSESRGRQTQYF | TGCGCCAGCAGTGAGTCGCGGGGGCGGCAGACCCAGTACTTC
. | TRBJ2-7 | TRBV11-3 | . | CASSPGAGAGYEQYF | TGTGCCAGCAGCCCAGGGGCGGGAGCAGGTTACGAGCAGTACTTC
. | TRBJ1-5 | TRBV5-1 | once | CASSPDSGPQHF | TGCGCCAGCAGCCCAGACAGCGGGCCCCAGCATTTT
. | TRBJ2-7 | TRBV10-3 | . | CAIGATQLPYEQYF | TGTGCCATCGGCGCCACTCAACTCCCCTACGAGCAGTACTTC
. | TRBJ2-2 | TRBV6-1 | . | CASIGVANTGELFF | TGTGCCAGCATCGGGGTAGCGAACACCGGGGAGCTGTTTTTT
. | TRBJ1-2 | TRBV7-9 | . | CASSVHRDYTF | TGTGCCAGCAGCGTTCATAGAGACTACACCTTC
TRBD2 | TRBJ2-7 | TRBV5-5 | few | CASSLGIAGDEQYF | TGTGCCAGCAGCTTGGGGATAGCGGGAGACGAGCAGTACTTC